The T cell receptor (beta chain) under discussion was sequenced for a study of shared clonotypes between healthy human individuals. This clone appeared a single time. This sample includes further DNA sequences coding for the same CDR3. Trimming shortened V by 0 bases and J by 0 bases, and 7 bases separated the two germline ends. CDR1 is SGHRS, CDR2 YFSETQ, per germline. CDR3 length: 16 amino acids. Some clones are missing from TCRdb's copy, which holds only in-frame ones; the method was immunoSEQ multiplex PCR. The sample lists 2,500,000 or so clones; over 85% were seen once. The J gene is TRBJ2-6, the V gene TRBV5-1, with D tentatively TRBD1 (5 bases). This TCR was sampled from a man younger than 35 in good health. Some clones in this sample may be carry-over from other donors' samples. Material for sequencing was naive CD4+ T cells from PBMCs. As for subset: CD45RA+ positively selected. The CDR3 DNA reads TGCGCCAGCAGCTTGGGACAGAACTCTGGGGCCAACGTCCTGACTTTC. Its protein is CASSLGQNSGANVLTF. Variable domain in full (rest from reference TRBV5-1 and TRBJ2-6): KAGVTQTPRYLIKTRGQQVTLSCSPISGHRSVSWYQQTPGQGLQFLFEYFSETQRNKGNFPGRFSGRQFSNSRSEMNVSTLELGDSALYLCASSLGQNSGANVLTFGAGSRLTVL.